This TCR beta chain originates from a study of patients and donors after allogeneic stem cell transplantation. Germline loops: CDR1 SGHTA, CDR2 FQGNSA. The CDR3 totals 17 residues. V was cut by 4 bases and J by 6 bases, with 25 bases left in between. In TCRdb, the RT-PCR reads were re-called with MiXCR into one record per CDR3 protein. The sample comprises about 230,000 distinct CDR3 sequences, roughly 15% of which are singletons, and 9.5% to 13% rests with the top ten. This sequence was found in a human donor who was either an allogeneic HSCT recipient or a stem cell or donor lymphocyte infusion donor (not recorded which). It is not recorded whose cells these are; they may come from a transplant donor. The chain links TRBV7-2 to TRBJ2-7; D is perhaps TRBD2 (6 bases). What was sequenced was blood, either unsorted or a sorted T cell fraction (not recorded which). Written as DNA, the CDR3 is TGTGCCAGCAGCTCCTCCCAAACTAGCAGGCGGGGTCTCGAGCAGTACTTC. The encoded protein is CASSSSQTSRRGLEQYF.